These 8 T cell receptor beta chains were sequenced from one sample in a study of T-cell memory formation after mild COVID-19. In TCRdb, the 5' RACE reads were re-called with MiXCR into one record per CDR3 protein. The repertoire holds around 90,000 distinct CDR3 sequences, with about 13% as singletons. Input material: PBMCs or a T cell subset sorted from them (not recorded which). The receptor source for this set is an adult woman who had mild COVID-19 (a few samples of this study predate the infection). Cell type and time point are not known.

The chain has TRBV20-1 and TRBJ2-3; 9 positions match TRBD2. Trimming took 6 bases from V and 4 from J; bases not matched to a gene: 8. Germline lookup yields CDR1 DFQATT and CDR2 SNEGSKA (reference sequence). The CDR3 is made up of 14 amino acids. The CDR3, as DNA: TGCAGTGCGGTCGGGACTAGCTCCCCAGATACGCAGTATTTT. Protein sequence: CSAVGTSSPDTQYF.

This clonotype showed up many times. V gene TRBV29-1 combines with J gene TRBJ2-1, with D possibly matching TRBD2 (6 bases). V gave up 0 bases and J gave up 8 bases, with 8 bases separating them. CDR1 and CDR2 from the germline V gene are SQVTM and ANQGSEA. CDR3 size: 12 residues. DNA of the CDR3: TGCAGCGTTGAAGATGGAGGGGATGAGCAGTTCTTC. Translating it yields CSVEDGGDEQFF.

The chain has TRBV12-3 or TRBV12-4 and TRBJ2-1; 11 nucleotides line up with TRBD1. With V trimmed by 9 bases and J by 16 bases, 8 bases remained unmatched. The CDR3 covers 11 residues. Here the CDR3 reads CASGGQGVFFF. The CDR3 region has the DNA TGTGCCAGTGGGGGACAGGGGGTTTTCTTCTTC.

The chain couples TRBV25-1 to TRBJ2-3, with D unresolved. The CDR3 length is 14 residues. Looked up from germline, CDR1 is MGHDK and CDR2 is SYGVNS. V was shortened by 4 bases and J by 4 bases, with 12 bases between the two germline ends. The CDR3 DNA follows: TGTGCCAGCAGTGCCTTTGGATCGGCAGATACGCAGTATTTT. This sequence encodes CASSAFGSADTQYF.

The chain employs TRBV7-9 and TRBJ2-1; TRBD2 aligns across 10 bases. The trim removed 4 bases at V and 5 bases at J, leaving 8 bases unmatched. Per the germline V gene, CDR1 is SEHNR and CDR2 is FQNEAQ (reference sequence). The CDR3 has 16 amino acids. The CDR3: CASSSLSGRAHNEQFF. DNA for the CDR3: TGTGCCAGCAGCTCGTTAAGCGGGAGGGCCCACAATGAGCAGTTCTTC. Supplemented by reference TRBV7-9 and TRBJ2-1, the full variable domain reads DTGVSQNPRHKITKRGQNVTFRCDPISEHNRLYWYRQTLGQGPEFLTYFQNEAQLEKSRLLSDRFSAERPKGSFSTLEIQRTEQGDSAMYLCASSSLSGRAHNEQFFGPGTRLTVL.

This sequence joins TRBV12-3 or TRBV12-4 and TRBJ1-1, with D maybe TRBD1 (5 bases). The CDR3 extends over 15 amino acids. V lost 1 base to trimming and J lost 6 bases, with 15 bases between them. The CDR3 loop reads CASSLEGGGPSEAFF. The CDR3 nucleotides read TGTGCCAGCAGTTTAGAGGGTGGGGGACCATCTGAAGCTTTCTTT.

This clonotype came up a few times. This chain uses TRBV9 with TRBJ2-1; unclear D gene. Trimming removed 4 bases from V and 9 bases from J, with 20 bases in between. Germline assignment: CDR1 SGDLS and CDR2 YYNGEE. This CDR3 is built from 15 residues. This CDR3 reads CASSPRTSPDREQFF. The CDR3 region has the DNA TGTGCCAGCAGCCCTCGGACCTCCCCGGATCGTGAGCAGTTCTTC. The complete variable domain, with remaining parts taken from reference TRBV9 and TRBJ2-1, reads DSGVTQTPKHLITATGQRVTLRCSPRSGDLSVYWYQQSLDQGLQFLIQYYNGEERAKGNILERFSAQQFPDLHSELNLSSLELGDSALYFCASSPRTSPDREQFFGPGTRLTVL.

This clonotype was seen a few times. The chain employs TRBV6-2 or TRBV6-3 and TRBJ1-2; 8 bases map to TRBD1. The CDR3 runs to 14 residues. V shed 5 bases, J shed 6 bases, and the junction held 8 bases outside the gene matches. Germline loops: CDR1 MNHEY, CDR2 SVGEGT. The CDR3 DNA reads TGTGCCAGCAGTACTACCTGGACAGGGAATGGCTACACCTTC. The encoded protein is CASSTTWTGNGYTF.